A selection of T cell receptor beta chains follows, all from one sample in a study of CXCR3 chemokines and chemotherapy response in bladder cancer. Each CDR3 protein is one row after TCRdb ran MiXCR on the PCR reads. The sample has about 8,600 distinct CDR3 sequences; roughly 12% are singletons. The biological material was taken from a patient whose treatment included neoadjuvant chemotherapy. These TCRs come from a human donor with bladder cancer that responded to neoadjuvant chemotherapy. Each CDR3 is given with its conserved first and last residue. Some rows mark clone size as missing; the rest say once, few, many or name a class of expanded clone.

v_gene: TRBV18
abundance: many
CDR3aa: CASSQAPQGNYGYTF

v_gene: TRBV5-6
abundance: -
CDR3aa: CASSLTASIHQETQYF

v_gene: TRBV18
abundance: many
CDR3aa: CASSPKTAPMGYTF

v_gene: TRBV6-5
abundance: many
CDR3aa: CASSPTPPTGANNSPLHF

v_gene: TRBV6-1
abundance: -
CDR3aa: CASRSSAADEQYF

v_gene: TRBV27
abundance: many
CDR3aa: CASRTSGGLNEQFF

v_gene: TRBV6-6
abundance: large
CDR3aa: CASGEGATVF

v_gene: TRBV6-6
abundance: many
CDR3aa: CASSYSPYNSPLHF

v_gene: TRBV15
abundance: -
CDR3aa: CATSRDMGRVGFGANVLTF

v_gene: TRBV12-3/TRBV12-4
abundance: -
CDR3aa: CASYFRADTQYF

v_gene: TRBV29-1
abundance: medium-sized
CDR3aa: CRRCGVAVVDTQYF

v_gene: TRBV30
abundance: medium-sized
CDR3aa: CAWKRGQTEAFF

v_gene: TRBV12-3/TRBV12-4
abundance: many
CDR3aa: CASTRDRGDQPQHF

v_gene: TRBV12-3/TRBV12-4
abundance: many
CDR3aa: CASSPPTLNTEAFF

v_gene: TRBV11-3
abundance: many
CDR3aa: CASSLTGFSPLHF

v_gene: TRBV6-5
abundance: many
CDR3aa: CASSLRGGYTDTQYF

v_gene: TRBV6-2/TRBV6-3
abundance: many
CDR3aa: CASSKDRPRAFF

v_gene: TRBV27
abundance: medium-sized
CDR3aa: CASRPRPGFGHTEAFF

v_gene: TRBV29-1
abundance: medium-sized
CDR3aa: CSVWDRVNTEAFF

v_gene: TRBV12-3/TRBV12-4
abundance: -
CDR3aa: CASSPGTGSNEKLFF

v_gene: TRBV6-5
abundance: -
CDR3aa: CASSYSAWGTYNEQFF

v_gene: TRBV6-1
abundance: medium-sized
CDR3aa: CASSEVITGELFF

v_gene: TRBV9
abundance: many
CDR3aa: CASSVYANEQFF

v_gene: TRBV10-3
abundance: many
CDR3aa: CAIRETGKMGYGYTF

v_gene: TRBV14
abundance: many
CDR3aa: CASRRGSYNEQFF

v_gene: TRBV5-6
abundance: many
CDR3aa: CASSTAGGPDGELFF

v_gene: TRBV30
abundance: medium-sized
CDR3aa: CAWRLLANTEAFF

v_gene: TRBV7-2
abundance: medium-sized
CDR3aa: CASSPLGQGRGYTF

v_gene: TRBV14
abundance: -
CDR3aa: CASSQDRNSYEQYF

v_gene: TRBV20-1
abundance: -
CDR3aa: CSASSSGTGGNNQPQHF

v_gene: TRBV12-5
abundance: many
CDR3aa: CASAQTGATDTQYF

v_gene: TRBV19
abundance: medium-sized
CDR3aa: CASNSAGRGRAGHTDTQYF

v_gene: TRBV7-9
abundance: -
CDR3aa: CASSSTQKTGSNTEAFF

v_gene: TRBV6-2/TRBV6-3
abundance: many
CDR3aa: CASSGHGTTSGYSPLHF

v_gene: TRBV14
abundance: many
CDR3aa: CASSQTARTPVSGNTIYF

v_gene: TRBV12-3/TRBV12-4
abundance: many
CDR3aa: CASISSGAMRTGELFF

v_gene: TRBV6-5
abundance: many
CDR3aa: CASSPRTGRYGYTF

v_gene: TRBV12-3/TRBV12-4
abundance: many
CDR3aa: CASSQPPGGAFF

v_gene: TRBV7-9
abundance: many
CDR3aa: CASSLDSGDEAFF

v_gene: TRBV6-1
abundance: large
CDR3aa: CASRQQGARDGYTF

v_gene: TRBV6-1
abundance: medium-sized
CDR3aa: CASSETRFYQPQHF

v_gene: TRBV10-3
abundance: many
CDR3aa: CAISEYRNYNEQFF

v_gene: TRBV12-5
abundance: many
CDR3aa: CASGLVMGSGNTIYF

v_gene: TRBV7-9
abundance: few
CDR3aa: CASSSQYYRDPVEGDTQYF

v_gene: TRBV10-3
abundance: many
CDR3aa: CAIPGGGSNQPQHF

v_gene: TRBV19
abundance: many
CDR3aa: CASSMGDSGNTIYF

v_gene: TRBV18
abundance: many
CDR3aa: CASCPDWDREVHEQYF

v_gene: TRBV11-2
abundance: many
CDR3aa: CASSLRAGNSPLHF